A single T cell receptor (beta chain) is shown here with its context. This specimen belongs to a study of blood T cell repertoires in COVID-19. About the study: The United States, Italy and Spain provided the acute and convalescent COVID-19 samples. The cDNA or gDNA used as material had been derived from T cells, B-cell-depleted T cells, or PBMCs.

With V trimmed by 9 bases and J by 0 bases, 10 bases remained unmatched. Looked up from germline, CDR1 is MNHEY and CDR2 is SMNVEV (reference sequence). The CDR3 extends over 16 amino acids. Authors' methods: Amplification from reference gene primers served as the basis for estimated nucleated cell counts. The data were produced by immunoSEQ multiplex PCR, yet TCRdb's version contains in-frame clones alone and is incomplete. D and trimming were read from the DNA, whereas the V and J calls and clone size are those reported in that table. The sample comprises 50,000 to 70,000 clones, around nine tenths of which are singletons, and under 15% rests with the top ten.

The rearrangement uses TRBV27 and TRBJ1-1; 10 bases are a match to TRBD1. The receptor was isolated from a human donor with active COVID-19. The donor label of this sample is uncertain. The source material was peripheral blood. The CDR3 is CASSPGQGRMNTEAFF. The CDR3 nucleotides are TGTGCCAGTTCCCCGGGACAGGGGCGAATGAACACTGAAGCTTTCTTT.